The 17 T cell receptor beta chains listed next were all sequenced from one sample in a study of T cell changes during pregnancy in multiple sclerosis. Sequencing used immunoSEQ multiplex PCR; TCRdb keeps in-frame clones, though not all of them. The data hold 57,000 or so clones, with less than 95% observed a single time. The sample was peripheral blood, taken after pregnancy. Every receptor here comes from a female donor in good health, enrolled as a control in a pregnancy study.

This chain joins TRBV2 and TRBJ1-1; possible D gene TRBD1, 5 bases. The V gene's germline CDR1 is SNHLY and CDR2 FYNNEI. V was clipped by 2 bases and J by 3 bases, with 13 bases between them. The CDR3 contains 15 residues. The CDR3 region is CASSEFGGAHTEAFF. As DNA, the CDR3 is TGTGCCAGCAGTGAATTCGGAGGGGCCCACACTGAAGCTTTCTTT.

The J gene is TRBJ2-7, the V gene TRBV20-1; D possibly corresponds to TRBD2 (5 bases). The CDR3 runs to 11 residues. Trimming cost V 4 bases and J 4 bases, with 8 bases left between them. Germline CDR1 DFQATT, CDR2 SNEGSKA (reference sequence). The CDR3 reads CSATAVYEQYF. In DNA form, the CDR3 reads TGCAGTGCTACAGCGGTATACGAGCAGTACTTC.

This chain connects TRBV12-5 to TRBJ1-5, with D unclear. V lost 5 bases and J 3 bases, leaving 8 bases between the germline ends. This CDR3 comprises 13 residues. Germline CDR1 reads LGHNT; CDR2 reads FRNRAP. The DNA of the CDR3 is TGTGCTAGTGGTACGGGGTCCAATCAGCCCCAGCATTTT. Protein product: CASGTGSNQPQHF.

This chain connects TRBV6-5 to TRBJ1-1, with TRBD1 as a possible D gene (6 bases). V lost 2 bases and J 6 bases, leaving 19 bases between the germline ends. Germline CDR1 reads MNHEY; CDR2 reads SVGAGI. The CDR3 has 16 amino acids. The CDR3 DNA reads TGTGCCAGCAGTTACATTTCCACAGGGAAGGAGGCTGAAGCTTTCTTT. As protein: CASSYISTGKEAEAFF.

This chain uses TRBV11-3 with TRBJ2-1; D is ambiguous. The CDR3 length is 13 residues. The ends were cut back, 2 bases at V and 6 bases at J, with 8 bases in the middle. Germline CDR1 reads SGHNT; CDR2 reads YENEEA. CDR3 nucleotide sequence: TGTGCCAGCAGCTTAACTCCGGGCAATGAGCAGTTCTTC. This translates into CASSLTPGNEQFF.

The chain is built from TRBV7-3 and TRBJ2-1, with a weak D call TRBD2 (6 bases). V lost 4 bases and J 0 bases, leaving 13 bases between the germline ends. The CDR3 is 16 residues long. The germline V gene encodes CDR1 SGHTA and CDR2 FQGTGA. The CDR3 DNA reads as TGTGCCAGCAGCTGGGCCGGGGGTCGCTCCTACAATGAGCAGTTCTTC. Its translation is CASSWAGGRSYNEQFF.

This clone is a singleton in its sample. The chain has TRBV5-1 and TRBJ2-1; 10 bases map to TRBD2. This CDR3 contains 15 residues. The germline CDR1 and CDR2 sequences are SGHRS and YFSETQ. The V gene end was trimmed by 4 bases and the J gene end by 5 bases; junction bases not matched to a gene: 6. The CDR3 loop reads CASSLGLAGDNEQFF. The CDR3 region has the DNA TGCGCCAGCAGCCTGGGGCTAGCGGGGGACAATGAGCAGTTCTTC.

In the case of this clone: The junction departs from germline at one end; a sequencing error may be responsible. The chain couples TRBV30 to TRBJ2-2, with 8 nucleotides matching TRBD2. CDR1 is GTSNPN, CDR2 SVGIG, per germline (reference sequence). The CDR3 covers 12 residues. CDR3 region: CAWRSGSRGAVF. Written as DNA, the CDR3 is TGTGCCTGGAGAAGCGGGAGCCGGGGAGCTGTTTTT.

DNA for the CDR3: TGTGCCAGCAGGGATGGGACTAGCGGCTACGAGCAGTACTTC. Protein sequence: CASRDGTSGYEQYF. The chain combines TRBV5-6 with TRBJ2-7, with 11 bases identical to TRBD2. The CDR3 totals 14 residues. Germline V gene lookup returns CDR1 SGHDT and CDR2 YYEEEE. The trim removed 5 bases at V and 3 bases at J, leaving 4 bases unmatched.

The rearrangement links TRBV18 to TRBJ1-5; D is uncertain. The CDR3 spans 12 residues. Germline V gene sequence: CDR1 KGHSH, CDR2 LQKENI. V was shortened by 8 bases and J by 6 bases, with 11 bases between the two germline ends. CDR3 in DNA: TGTGCCAGCCACACAGAGGGTCAGCCCCAGCATTTT. It encodes CASHTEGQPQHF.

V gene TRBV5-1 combines with J gene TRBJ1-4; 7 positions match TRBD1. Germline V gene data show CDR1 as SGHRS and CDR2 as YFSETQ. The CDR3 is 15 residues long. V lost 4 bases and J lost 8; bases outside the gene matches: 11. CDR3 loop: CASSPQTGLNEKLFF. CDR3 DNA: TGCGCCAGCAGCCCCCAGACAGGGTTGAACGAAAAACTGTTTTTT.

This chain connects TRBV2 to TRBJ1-2; the D is unclear. The germline V gene has CDR1 SNHLY and CDR2 FYNNEI. This CDR3 has 13 amino acids. V lost 6 bases and J 0 bases, leaving 8 bases between the germline ends. DNA for the CDR3: TGTGCCAGCAGCGAGCTTTCTAACTATGGCTACACCTTC. Residues: CASSELSNYGYTF.

The gene calls are TRBV2 and TRBJ2-7; perhaps TRBD1 as D (5 bases). The CDR3 consists of 13 residues. The germline V gene has CDR1 SNHLY and CDR2 FYNNEI. Trimming stripped 5 bases from V and 2 bases from J, with 10 bases between. The CDR3 reads CASSSWGAYEQYF. The CDR3 DNA is TGTGCCAGCAGTAGCTGGGGCGCCTACGAGCAGTACTTC.

V usage is TRBV6-9 and J usage is TRBJ1-5, with 7 bases fitting TRBD1. CDR1 MNHGY and CDR2 SVAAGI come from the germline V gene. V trimming: 6 bases; J trimming: 6 bases; junction bases outside the gene matches: 14. This CDR3 region has 16 residues. The CDR3 loop reads CASSPTDRVGSQPQHF. The CDR3 DNA sequence: TGTGCCAGCAGCCCCACCGACAGGGTTGGGAGTCAGCCCCAGCATTTT.

In regard to this clone: The junction differs from germline at one of its ends, possibly a read error. The chain combines TRBV28 with TRBJ2-7, with 14 nucleotides matching TRBD2. This CDR3 has 13 amino acids. Looked up from germline, CDR1 is MDHEN and CDR2 is SYDVKM. The CDR3 nucleotides are TGTGCCAGCACCCCGGGACTAGCGGGAGAGGTGAGCTTC. It yields the protein CASTPGLAGEVSF.

The chain links TRBV5-1 to TRBJ2-5; 9 bases fit TRBD1. The CDR3 sequence is 14 residues long. Germline V CDR1 and CDR2: SGHRS, YFSETQ. V lost 2 bases, J lost 2 bases, and 1 base stayed unmatched. The chain's CDR3 is CASSLGQGQETQYF. CDR3 DNA: TGCGCCAGCAGCTTAGGACAGGGGCAAGAGACCCAGTACTTC.

The chain links TRBV27 to TRBJ2-3, with 8 positions matching TRBD2. Per germline, CDR1 MNHEY and CDR2 SMNVEV (reference sequence). The CDR3 has 15 residues. The J segment lost 4 bases and the V segment lost 7 bases, leaving 10 bases of the junction unmatched. The CDR3 DNA is TGTGCCAGCACCGCAGGAGCGGGAGTAGCAGATACGCAGTATTTT. Translation: CASTAGAGVADTQYF.